The 21 T cell receptor beta chains below were found in one sample sequenced in a study of T cell changes during pregnancy in multiple sclerosis. Clones were read by immunoSEQ multiplex PCR, and TCRdb kept only the in-frame ones, dropping some. The sample lists roughly 100,000 clones; about 90% were seen once. The sequences come from peripheral blood, collected after pregnancy. These receptors all stem from a female donor with multiple sclerosis, enrolled in a pregnancy study.

The rearrangement links TRBV30 to TRBJ2-1; 14 nucleotides line up with TRBD2. V lost 1 base and J lost 0; bases outside the gene matches: 2. The CDR3 spans 17 residues. Germline lookup yields CDR1 GTSNPN and CDR2 SVGIG (reference sequence). The CDR3 coding sequence is TGTGCCTGGAGTGGACTAGCGGGAGGGCCCTCCTACAATGAGCAGTTCTTC. Residues: CAWSGLAGGPSYNEQFF.

V and J are TRBV7-9 and TRBJ2-1; 8 bases line up with TRBD2. CDR3 size: 14 residues. The J segment lost 6 bases and the V segment lost 3 bases, leaving 4 bases of the junction unmatched. Germline V gene data show CDR1 as SEHNR and CDR2 as FQNEAQ (reference sequence). CDR3 coding DNA: TGTGCCAGCAGCTTCAGCGGGAGTAGCAATGAGCAGTTCTTC. Residues: CASSFSGSSNEQFF.

The gene calls are TRBV9 and TRBJ2-7; 8 bases are a match to TRBD2. V shed 1 base, J shed 2 bases, and the junction held 2 bases outside the gene matches. This CDR3 has 14 residues. Germline V gives CDR1 SGDLS, CDR2 YYNGEE. The DNA of the CDR3 is TGTGCCAGCAGCGTAAGCGGGGGAACCTACGAGCAGTACTTC. Its protein product is CASSVSGGTYEQYF. Based on the CDR3 plus reference TRBV9 and TRBJ2-7, the full variable domain is DSGVTQTPKHLITATGQRVTLRCSPRSGDLSVYWYQQSLDQGLQFLIQYYNGEERAKGNILERFSAQQFPDLHSELNLSSLELGDSALYFCASSVSGGTYEQYFGPGTRLTVT.

The chain uses TRBV18 and TRBJ1-5, with D tentatively TRBD1 (6 bases). The germline gives CDR1 KGHSH, CDR2 LQKENI. The CDR3 length is 14 residues. The V gene lost 5 bases and the J gene lost 0 bases, with 8 bases spanning the gap. The CDR3 sequence is CASSADSSNQPQHF. CDR3 sequence (DNA): TGTGCCAGCTCAGCGGACAGTAGCAATCAGCCCCAGCATTTT.

The chain joins TRBV9 to TRBJ2-3, with D possibly matching TRBD2 (7 bases). Germline V lookup: CDR1 SGDLS, CDR2 YYNGEE. CDR3 length: 15 residues. V lost 4 bases, J lost 4 bases, and 16 bases lay in between. For the CDR3, the DNA is TGTGCCAGCAGCCCGGGGGCGGGGGTGGCAGATACGCAGTATTTT. It translates to CASSPGAGVADTQYF.

The rearrangement joins TRBV14 to TRBJ2-3; TRBD2 aligns across 7 bases. CDR1 SGHDN and CDR2 FVKESK come from the germline V gene. CDR3 length: 16 amino acids. J gave up 0 bases and V 3 bases, and 6 bases lay outside the gene matches. This chain's CDR3 is CASSHHPGGSTDTQYF. CDR3 DNA sequence: TGTGCCAGCAGCCATCACCCGGGGGGTAGCACAGATACGCAGTATTTT.

The rearrangement uses TRBV2 and TRBJ1-1; TRBD1 aligns across 8 bases. The CDR3 length is 14 residues. Trimming at V came to 7 bases and at J to 7 bases, leaving 11 bases not matched to a gene. CDR1 SNHLY and CDR2 FYNNEI come from the germline V gene. CDR3 DNA sequence: TGTGCCAGCATTATTCAGGGGGCCAGGTATGAAGCTTTCTTT. It codes for CASIIQGARYEAFF.

The rearrangement uses TRBV7-9 and TRBJ1-2; D may be TRBD1 (6 bases). V dropped 6 bases and J dropped 6 bases, with 11 bases sitting between them. CDR1 SEHNR and CDR2 FQNEAQ come from the germline V gene (reference sequence). The CDR3 sequence is 12 residues long. The DNA for the CDR3 is TGTGCCAGCAGTCAGGGGAAAGATGGCTACACCTTC. Translated: CASSQGKDGYTF. The variable domain in full, with the rest retrieved from reference TRBV7-9 and TRBJ1-2, is DTGVSQNPRHKITKRGQNVTFRCDPISEHNRLYWYRQTLGQGPEFLTYFQNEAQLEKSRLLSDRFSAERPKGSFSTLEIQRTEQGDSAMYLCASSQGKDGYTFGSGTRLTVV.

The chain joins TRBV10-3 to TRBJ1-6; D is perhaps TRBD1 (5 bases). This CDR3 region has 15 residues. From germline, CDR1 is ENHRY and CDR2 SYGVKD. Trimming stripped 4 bases from V and 7 bases from J, with 14 bases between. CDR3 coding DNA: TGTGCCATCAGTGGGGGGGACTTCGACAATTCACCCCTCCACTTT. It encodes CAISGGDFDNSPLHF.

The chain joins TRBV2 to TRBJ2-5, with 10 bases identical to TRBD1. V lost 7 bases, J lost 1 base, and 9 bases stayed unmatched. This CDR3 has 16 amino acids. CDR1 and CDR2 (germline): SNHLY, FYNNEI. The CDR3, as DNA: TGTGCCAGCATCGGGGGGACAGGGGTCCCCCAAGAGACCCAGTACTTC. This translates into CASIGGTGVPQETQYF. Variable domain in full (rest from reference TRBV2 and TRBJ2-5): EPEVTQTPSHQVTQMGQEVILRCVPISNHLYFYWYRQILGQKVEFLVSFYNNEISEKSEIFDDQFSVERPDGSNFTLKIRSTKLEDSAMYFCASIGGTGVPQETQYFGPGTRLLVL.

The chain carries TRBV7-6 and TRBJ2-2; no clear D gene. The CDR3 length is 14 residues. Trimming stripped 1 base from V and 7 bases from J, with 10 bases between. From germline, CDR1 is SGHVS and CDR2 FNYEAQ. CDR3 amino acids: CASSLGAAGGELFF. In DNA, the CDR3 is TGTGCCAGCAGCTTAGGAGCTGCAGGCGGGGAGCTGTTTTTT.

The J gene is TRBJ2-1, the V gene TRBV4-2; tentatively, D is TRBD2 (5 bases). The CDR3 contains 16 residues. The V gene's germline CDR1 is LGHNA and CDR2 YNFKEQ. V was trimmed by 5 bases and J by 8 bases, leaving 22 bases between them. The CDR3, as DNA: TGTGCCAGCAGCAAGAGGGCAGATACGGGCTTTGATGAGCAGTTCTTC. Translation: CASSKRADTGFDEQFF.

The chain has TRBV7-2 and TRBJ1-6, with 9 bases that match TRBD1. This CDR3 region has 16 residues. V shed 1 base and J 4 bases; nucleotides not matched to a gene: 2. CDR1 and CDR2 from the germline V gene are SGHTA and FQGNSA. The DNA of the CDR3 is TGTGCCAGCAGCTTAGAAGGGACAGGGTATAATTCACCCCTCCACTTT. It codes for CASSLEGTGYNSPLHF.

Only a few counts were recorded for this clone. The chain has TRBV29-1 and TRBJ2-1, with TRBD2 matching over 8 bases. Looked up from germline, CDR1 is SQVTM and CDR2 is ANQGSEA. With 6 bases clipped from V and 2 bases from J, the junction kept 9 bases outside the gene matches. This CDR3 has 15 residues. CDR3: CSVIGRGAPYNEQFF. The CDR3 nucleotides are TGCAGCGTGATTGGGCGGGGGGCCCCCTACAATGAGCAGTTCTTC.

This clone was observed once. The rearrangement joins TRBV5-5 to TRBJ2-5; the match to TRBD1 covers 12 bases. CDR1 and CDR2 (germline): SGHKS, YYEKEE (reference sequence). Germline trimming cut 2 bases from V and 2 bases from J; bases unmatched to any gene: 7. This CDR3 is built from 17 residues. The CDR3 nucleotides are TGTGCCAGCAGCTTTGGTGGGACAGGGGGCCTACAAGAGACCCAGTACTTC. Amino acid sequence: CASSFGGTGGLQETQYF.

The chain couples TRBV18 to TRBJ2-7; 9 bases align to TRBD2. Germline-derived CDR1 and CDR2 are KGHSH and LQKENI. The CDR3 length is 16 residues. V trimming: 0 bases; J trimming: 3 bases; junction bases outside the gene matches: 6. Written as DNA, the CDR3 is TGTGCCAGCTCACCACCGGGGCTAGCGGGGATCTACGAGCAGTACTTC. It encodes CASSPPGLAGIYEQYF.

The V and J genes are TRBV15 and TRBJ2-3; 9 bases match TRBD2. CDR3 size: 14 residues. Germline V gene data show CDR1 as LNHNV and CDR2 as YYDKDF (reference sequence). Trimming cost V 5 bases and J 4 bases; bases outside gene matches: 4. This CDR3 is CATSGSGSADTQYF. The CDR3 nucleotides read TGTGCCACCAGCGGTAGCGGGAGCGCAGATACGCAGTATTTT. Complete variable domain (other parts from reference TRBV15 and TRBJ2-3): DAMVIQNPRYQVTQFGKPVTLSCSQTLNHNVMYWYQQKSSQAPKLLFHYYDKDFNNEADTPDNFQSRRPNTSFCFLDIRSPGLGDTAMYLCATSGSGSADTQYFGPGTRLTVL.

The rearrangement links TRBV29-1 to TRBJ1-1, with D possibly matching TRBD1 (6 bases). The CDR3 is made up of 14 amino acids. The germline CDR1 and CDR2 sequences are SQVTM and ANQGSEA. Trimming shortened V by 7 bases and J by 1 base, and 16 bases separated the two germline ends. The CDR3 region is CSAPNGGWNTEAFF. The CDR3 DNA is TGCAGCGCCCCAAATGGGGGCTGGAACACTGAAGCTTTCTTT.

This chain uses TRBV25-1 with TRBJ2-1; 7 bases align to TRBD2. J gave up 2 bases and V 1 base, and 5 bases lay outside the gene matches. The CDR3 extends over 16 amino acids. Germline V gene data show CDR1 as MGHDK and CDR2 as SYGVNS. The CDR3 bases are TGTGCCAGCAGTGAATTAGGGAGCGGGACCTACAATGAGCAGTTCTTC. It yields the protein CASSELGSGTYNEQFF.

This chain connects TRBV7-9 to TRBJ1-1; TRBD1 aligns across 10 bases. Germline assignment: CDR1 SEHNR and CDR2 FQNEAQ (reference sequence). Germline trimming cut 3 bases from V and 7 bases from J; bases unmatched to any gene: 8. CDR3 length equals 15 residues. CDR3 in amino acids: CASSFSTGGVFEAFF. For the CDR3, the DNA is TGTGCCAGCAGCTTTTCGACAGGGGGCGTTTTTGAAGCTTTCTTT.

The chain couples TRBV9 to TRBJ2-1, with D hard to call. The V end was cut by 4 bases, the J end by 6 bases, with 17 bases between. CDR3 length: 15 residues. Germline V gene lookup returns CDR1 SGDLS and CDR2 YYNGEE. For the CDR3, the DNA is TGTGCCAGCAGCCCCCGATCGTGGGCTTTCAATGAGCAGTTCTTC. This gives the protein CASSPRSWAFNEQFF.